This entry lists 28 T cell receptor beta chains sequenced from one sample in a study of Ad26.COV2.S vaccination and SARS-CoV-2 variants. Treatment of the sample: about 20 received Ad26.COV2.S at low or high dose, single or two shots; 5 received placebo; per-sample allocation not given. At day 63 after the first vaccine or placebo injection, samples were drawn. The data were produced by immunoSEQ multiplex PCR, yet TCRdb's version contains in-frame clones alone and is incomplete. The sample records hundreds of thousands of clones, more than 80% being singletons. Sequencing used peripheral blood, obtained in a trial of Ad26.COV2.S vaccine versus placebo. The source of these receptors is a person between 18 and 59 years old who received the Ad26.COV2.S COVID-19 vaccine or a placebo.

The chain joins TRBV19 to TRBJ2-2; 10 positions agree with TRBD1. V gave up 1 base and J gave up 2 bases; unmatched junction bases: 13. Germline V gene data show CDR1 as LNHDA and CDR2 as SQIVND (reference sequence). This CDR3 region has 20 residues. CDR3 DNA sequence: TGTGCCAGTAGTATAGGGGGACCGGGACAGGGGCTCCTTAACACCGGGGAGCTGTTTTTT. This codes for CASSIGGPGQGLLNTGELFF.

This clone was picked up a small number of times. The J gene is TRBJ1-4, the V gene TRBV6-1, with a possible D match to TRBD1 (5 bases). Germline CDR1 MNHNS, CDR2 SASEGT. The CDR3 is 15 residues long. The V and J ends lost 0 bases and 10 bases respectively, with 15 bases between them. CDR3 DNA: TGTGCCAGCAGTGAAGCGAACAGGATTGGGGGAAAACTGTTTTTT. Residues: CASSEANRIGGKLFF.

V is TRBV3-1 (or the pseudogene TRBV3-2) and J is TRBJ1-2; the D is unclear. CDR3 length: 13 amino acids. Germline V gene lookup returns CDR1 LGHDT and CDR2 YNNKEL (reference sequence). V was cut by 3 bases and J by 5 bases, with 10 bases left in between. CDR3: CASSHNYPYGYTF. Written as DNA, the CDR3 is TGTGCCAGCAGCCATAATTACCCTTATGGCTACACCTTC.

For this clone: At one end the junction does not follow the germline gene, possibly because of a read error. The rearrangement links TRBV5-4 to TRBJ1-2, with 7 bases identical to TRBD1. CDR1 is SGHNT and CDR2 is YYREEE in the germline V gene (reference sequence). The CDR3 covers 15 residues. CDR3 sequence (DNA): TGTGCCAGCAGCTTCGACAGGGAGATAGCTATGGCTACATCCTTC. Encoded protein: CASSFDREIAMATSF.

This chain joins TRBV29-1 and TRBJ1-1, with TRBD1 matching 9 bases. Germline V CDR1 and CDR2: SQVTM, ANQGSEA. The J segment lost 1 base and the V segment lost 7 bases, leaving 4 bases of the junction unmatched. CDR3 length: 13 amino acids. DNA for the CDR3: TGCAGCGCCAGACAGGGGGGGAACACTGAAGCTTTCTTT. Its translation is CSARQGGNTEAFF.

The rearrangement links TRBV18 to TRBJ2-3; D is possibly TRBD1 (5 bases). The CDR3 consists of 15 residues. V was shortened by 2 bases and J by 0 bases, with 9 bases between the two germline ends. Germline V gene lookup returns CDR1 KGHSH and CDR2 LQKENI. CDR3 region: CASSPKGASTDTQYF. The CDR3 nucleotides read TGTGCCAGCTCACCAAAAGGGGCTAGCACAGATACGCAGTATTTT.

The rearrangement links TRBV18 to TRBJ2-7, with 10 bases identical to TRBD2. This CDR3 has 16 residues. The germline V gene encodes CDR1 KGHSH and CDR2 LQKENI. V shed 6 bases and J 2 bases; nucleotides not matched to a gene: 10. The CDR3 here is CASSHVTSGVTYEQYF. The CDR3 region has the DNA TGTGCCAGCTCCCATGTTACTAGCGGGGTCACCTACGAGCAGTACTTC.

V usage is TRBV6-2 or TRBV6-3 and J usage is TRBJ2-7; D is perhaps TRBD2 (6 bases). V lost 2 bases to trimming and J lost 3 bases, with 8 bases between them. Per the germline V gene, CDR1 is MNHEY and CDR2 is SVGEGT. This CDR3 is built from 13 residues. DNA of the CDR3: TGTGCCAGCAGTTACAGGGACTTCTACGAGCAGTACTTC. Its protein is CASSYRDFYEQYF.

The chain couples TRBV6-5 to TRBJ2-5; 11 nucleotides align to TRBD2. From germline, CDR1 is MNHEY and CDR2 SVGAGI. J was trimmed by 4 bases and V by 7 bases; bases with no gene match: 2. The CDR3 totals 13 residues. CDR3 region: CASTSGGRETQYF. The CDR3 region has the DNA TGTGCCAGCACTAGCGGGGGGAGAGAGACCCAGTACTTC.

In the case of this clone: The sample carries other DNA sequences with the same CDR3. The V call is TRBV5-4, the J call TRBJ1-2; 8 bases fit TRBD1. CDR1 is SGHNT, CDR2 YYREEE, per germline (reference sequence). The CDR3 is made up of 17 amino acids. V lost 2 bases to trimming and J lost 2 bases; unmatched junction nucleotides: 11. The CDR3 protein is CASSFPGQDIRNYGYTF. In DNA form, the CDR3 reads TGTGCCAGCAGCTTTCCGGGACAGGACATTCGGAACTATGGCTACACCTTC.

This sequence joins TRBV11-2 and TRBJ2-1; tentative D call: TRBD2 (5 bases). Germline lookup yields CDR1 SGHAT and CDR2 FQNNGV. V lost 0 bases and J lost 7, with 19 bases in between. This CDR3 spans 17 amino acids. The CDR3 nucleotides are TGTGCCAGCAGCTTAGATCGGGGAGTGGGAAGGGCGAATGAGCAGTTCTTC. It codes for CASSLDRGVGRANEQFF.

The chain uses TRBV24-1 and TRBJ2-7; 11 bases are a match to TRBD1. Unmatched junction bases numbered 7, after V lost 5 bases and J lost 2 bases. This CDR3 is built from 16 residues. CDR1 and CDR2 from the germline V gene are KGHDR and SFDVKD. This CDR3 reads CATSGGQGASTYEQYF. The CDR3 nucleotides read TGTGCCACCAGTGGTGGACAGGGGGCTTCTACCTACGAGCAGTACTTC.

In DNA, the CDR3 is TGTGCCTTTGCATCCCCCTTCACAGGGCGAAGAATCTATAATTCACCCCTCCACTTT. It yields the protein CAFASPFTGRRIYNSPLHF. The chain joins TRBV30 to TRBJ1-6; possible D gene TRBD1, 6 bases. CDR1 GTSNPN and CDR2 SVGIG come from the germline V gene (reference sequence). The CDR3 is 19 residues long. V gave up 7 bases and J gave up 3 bases, with 28 bases separating them.

The rearrangement links TRBV20-1 to TRBJ1-1; D call uncertain. With 3 bases removed from V and 5 bases from J, the gap between germline ends came to 13 bases. CDR1 DFQATT and CDR2 SNEGSKA come from the germline V gene (reference sequence). The CDR3 is made up of 13 amino acids. CDR3 in DNA: TGCAGTGCTAGTTTCCACCCACGGACTGAAGCTTTCTTT. This codes for CSASFHPRTEAFF.

CDR3 residues: CASSPRGQGAGGELFF. CDR3 nucleotide sequence: TGCGCCAGCAGTCCTCGCGGGCAGGGGGCAGGGGGGGAGCTGTTTTTT. The chain uses TRBV10-2 and TRBJ2-2; TRBD1 matches 8 bases. The V segment lost 5 bases and the J segment 8 bases; nucleotides outside the gene matches: 13. This CDR3 comprises 16 residues. CDR1 is WSHSY and CDR2 is SAAADI in the germline V gene.

Concerning this clone: Additional DNA sequences in this sample encode the identical CDR3. The rearrangement uses TRBV6-5 and TRBJ1-1, with D possibly being TRBD1 (5 bases). This CDR3 has 13 residues. V was shortened by 0 bases and J by 4 bases, with 6 bases between the two germline ends. CDR1 is MNHEY and CDR2 is SVGAGI in the germline V gene. For the CDR3, the DNA is TGTGCCAGCAGTTACTCAGGGGCCACTGAAGCTTTCTTT. Protein: CASSYSGATEAFF.

The V and J genes are TRBV10-3 and TRBJ2-7, with no clear D. The CDR3 is made up of 11 amino acids. Germline CDR1 and CDR2: ENHRY and SYGVKD. V was shortened by 6 bases and J by 1 base, with 4 bases between the two germline ends. The CDR3 protein is CAIRGSYEQYF. The CDR3 DNA follows: TGTGCCATCAGGGGATCCTACGAGCAGTACTTC.

On this clone: The same CDR3 can be traced to other DNA sequences in this sample. The chain has TRBV5-4 and TRBJ2-7; D is perhaps TRBD2 (5 bases). The CDR3 has 15 residues. Trimming shortened V by 0 bases and J by 1 base, and 11 bases separated the two germline ends. Germline CDR1 reads SGHNT; CDR2 reads YYREEE (reference sequence). CDR3 bases: TGTGCCAGCAGCTTGGAACTAGGGAGATCCTACGAGCAGTACTTC. Its translation is CASSLELGRSYEQYF.

In this sample, this clone turned up a few times. The chain is built from TRBV2 and TRBJ1-5; TRBD1 aligns across 8 bases. CDR3 size: 14 residues. V trimming: 8 bases; J trimming: 6 bases; junction bases outside the gene matches: 9. Per germline, CDR1 SNHLY and CDR2 FYNNEI. CDR3: CASQDREERQPQHF. The DNA of the CDR3 is TGTGCCAGCCAGGACAGGGAAGAGCGTCAGCCCCAGCATTTT.

The chain uses TRBV2 and TRBJ1-5; D ambiguous. V lost 3 bases to trimming and J lost 0 bases, with 6 bases between them. The germline CDR1 and CDR2 sequences are SNHLY and FYNNEI. This CDR3 has 14 residues. The CDR3: CASSEQNSNQPQHF. In DNA form, the CDR3 reads TGTGCCAGCAGTGAGCAGAATAGCAATCAGCCCCAGCATTTT.

The chain couples TRBV9 to TRBJ2-7; 11 nucleotides align to TRBD1. There are 13 residues in the CDR3. V lost 4 bases and J lost 5; bases outside the gene matches: 2. Germline CDR1 reads SGDLS; CDR2 reads YYNGEE. Written as DNA, the CDR3 is TGTGCCAGCAGCACGGGACAGGGGGACGAGCAGTACTTC. Protein: CASSTGQGDEQYF.

The rearrangement links TRBV11-1 to TRBJ2-4; TRBD2 aligns across 7 bases. V dropped 5 bases and J dropped 5; count of bases not matched to a gene: 9. Germline CDR1 is SGHAT and CDR2 is FQDESV (reference sequence). The CDR3 runs to 15 residues. The CDR3 DNA reads TGTGCCAGCAGCCCCCGGGACTACCCCGAAAACATTCAGTACTTC. Translated, it gives CASSPRDYPENIQYF.

The rearrangement uses TRBV11-2 and TRBJ2-5, with TRBD1 matching 7 bases. V shed 1 base, J shed 2 bases, and the junction held 7 bases outside the gene matches. CDR3 length: 16 amino acids. Germline values: CDR1 SGHAT, CDR2 FQNNGV. The CDR3 spells CASSLVGTALQETQYF. The CDR3 nucleotides are TGTGCCAGCAGCTTAGTGGGGACAGCCTTACAAGAGACCCAGTACTTC.

This chain joins TRBV30 and TRBJ1-1; 10 positions match TRBD1. With 2 bases clipped from V and 4 bases from J, the junction kept 4 bases outside the gene matches. Germline V gene lookup returns CDR1 GTSNPN and CDR2 SVGIG (reference sequence). The CDR3 contains 14 residues. CDR3 DNA sequence: TGTGCCTGGAGTATGGGACAGGGGACCACTGAAGCTTTCTTT. This codes for CAWSMGQGTTEAFF.

The chain carries TRBV5-6 and TRBJ1-1; no clear D. V was trimmed by 4 bases and J by 0 bases, leaving 10 bases between them. Germline V gives CDR1 SGHDT, CDR2 YYEEEE. This CDR3 has 14 residues. CDR3 region: CASSRGSVNTEAFF. CDR3 in DNA: TGTGCCAGCAGCCGTGGATCGGTGAACACTGAAGCTTTCTTT.

Here the CDR3 reads CASSPTGGGAYEQYF. The CDR3 nucleotides are TGTGCCAGCTCACCCACCGGGGGGGGTGCATACGAGCAGTACTTC. The chain employs TRBV18 and TRBJ2-7; 8 bases fit TRBD2. Germline lookup yields CDR1 KGHSH and CDR2 LQKENI. This CDR3 has 15 amino acids. J gave up 4 bases and V 3 bases, and 8 bases lay outside the gene matches.

CDR3: CSVDEGRTGELFF. CDR3 DNA sequence: TGCAGCGTTGACGAGGGACGCACCGGGGAGCTGTTTTTT. The chain joins TRBV29-1 to TRBJ2-2; D assignment may be TRBD1 or TRBD2 (5 bases each). Germline V gene lookup returns CDR1 SQVTM and CDR2 ANQGSEA. Trimming cost V 3 bases and J 4 bases, with 9 bases left between them. This CDR3 has 13 residues.

This chain uses TRBV5-4 with TRBJ2-1; D is ambiguous. Trimming left V 3 bases short and J 0 bases short, with 13 bases between. The CDR3 extends over 16 amino acids. Germline assignment: CDR1 SGHNT and CDR2 YYREEE (reference sequence). This chain's CDR3 is CASSSGAGNSYNEQFF. CDR3 coding DNA: TGTGCCAGCAGCTCTGGAGCCGGAAACTCCTACAATGAGCAGTTCTTC.